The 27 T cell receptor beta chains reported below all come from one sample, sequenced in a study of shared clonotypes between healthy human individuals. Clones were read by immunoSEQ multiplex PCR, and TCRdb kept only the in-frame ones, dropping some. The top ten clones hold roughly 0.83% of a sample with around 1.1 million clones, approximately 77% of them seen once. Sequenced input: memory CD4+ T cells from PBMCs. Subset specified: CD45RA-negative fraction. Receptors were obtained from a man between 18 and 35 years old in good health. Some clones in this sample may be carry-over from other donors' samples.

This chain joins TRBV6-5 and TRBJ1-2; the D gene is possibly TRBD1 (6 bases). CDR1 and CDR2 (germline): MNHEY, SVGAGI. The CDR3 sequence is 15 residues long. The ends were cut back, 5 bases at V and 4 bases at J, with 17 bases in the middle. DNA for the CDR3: TGTGCCAGCAGTCCCTACAGGGATCCTAGCTATGGCTACACCTTC. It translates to CASSPYRDPSYGYTF.

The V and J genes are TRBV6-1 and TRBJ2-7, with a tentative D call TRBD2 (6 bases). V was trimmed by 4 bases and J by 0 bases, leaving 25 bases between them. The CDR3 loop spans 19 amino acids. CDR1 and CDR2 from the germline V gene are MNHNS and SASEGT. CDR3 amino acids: CASSAKPPAAGTFSYEQYF. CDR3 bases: TGTGCCAGCAGTGCTAAACCGCCGGCTGCCGGGACTTTCTCCTACGAGCAGTACTTC.

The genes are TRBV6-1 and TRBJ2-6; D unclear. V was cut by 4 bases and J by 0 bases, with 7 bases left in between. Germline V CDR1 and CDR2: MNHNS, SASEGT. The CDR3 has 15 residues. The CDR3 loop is CASSGERSGANVLTF. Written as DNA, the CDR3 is TGTGCCAGCAGTGGGGAACGCTCTGGGGCCAACGTCCTGACTTTC.

CDR3 sequence (DNA): TGTGCCAGCTCACCAGGGGCCAGCTATGGCTACACCTTC. Its translation: CASSPGASYGYTF. The chain uses TRBV18 and TRBJ1-2; D is possibly TRBD1 (5 bases). Germline V gene lookup returns CDR1 KGHSH and CDR2 LQKENI. There are 13 residues in the CDR3. V was pared by 2 bases and J by 4 bases, with 8 bases between. Together with reference TRBV18 and TRBJ1-2, the CDR3 gives the full variable domain: NAGVMQNPRHLVRRRGQEARLRCSPMKGHSHVYWYRQLPEEGLKFMVYLQKENIIDESGMPKERFSAEFPKEGPSILRIQQVVRGDSAAYFCASSPGASYGYTFGSGTRLTVV.

CDR3 loop: CASSSYRGKREQYF. The CDR3 DNA is TGTGCCAGCAGCTCATACAGGGGAAAACGCGAGCAGTACTTC. This rearrangement joins TRBV5-4 to TRBJ2-7, with 7 nucleotides matching TRBD1. The V gene end was trimmed by 3 bases and the J gene end by 6 bases; junction bases not matched to a gene: 9. Per germline, CDR1 SGHNT and CDR2 YYREEE (reference sequence). The CDR3 runs to 14 residues.

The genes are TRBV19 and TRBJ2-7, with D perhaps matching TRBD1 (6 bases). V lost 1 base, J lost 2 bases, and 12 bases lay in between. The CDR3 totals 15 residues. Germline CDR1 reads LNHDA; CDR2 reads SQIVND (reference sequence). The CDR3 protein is CASSIATGRTYEQYF. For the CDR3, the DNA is TGTGCCAGTAGTATAGCCACAGGGAGAACCTACGAGCAGTACTTC.

The CDR3 region has the DNA TGTGCCAGCACCAAAAGCGGAGGTACTGAAGCTTTCTTT. It codes for CASTKSGGTEAFF. V gene TRBV7-9 combines with J gene TRBJ1-1; no firm D call. Germline CDR1 and CDR2: SEHNR and FQNEAQ (reference sequence). CDR3 length equals 13 residues. With 7 bases removed from V and 5 bases from J, the gap between germline ends came to 14 bases.

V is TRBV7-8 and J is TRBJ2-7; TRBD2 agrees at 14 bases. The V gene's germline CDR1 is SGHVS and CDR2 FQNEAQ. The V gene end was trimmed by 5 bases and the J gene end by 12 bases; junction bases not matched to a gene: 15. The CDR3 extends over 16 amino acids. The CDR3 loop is CASSQTSGTSGRSGYF. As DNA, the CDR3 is TGTGCCAGCAGCCAAACGTCCGGGACTAGCGGGAGAAGTGGGTACTTC.

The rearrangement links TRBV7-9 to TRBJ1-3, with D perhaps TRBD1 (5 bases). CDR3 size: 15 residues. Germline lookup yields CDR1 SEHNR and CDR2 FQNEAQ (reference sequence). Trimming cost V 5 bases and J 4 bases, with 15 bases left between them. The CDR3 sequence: CASSAAPGAGNTIYF. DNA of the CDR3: TGTGCCAGCAGCGCCGCCCCCGGGGCCGGAAACACCATATATTTT.

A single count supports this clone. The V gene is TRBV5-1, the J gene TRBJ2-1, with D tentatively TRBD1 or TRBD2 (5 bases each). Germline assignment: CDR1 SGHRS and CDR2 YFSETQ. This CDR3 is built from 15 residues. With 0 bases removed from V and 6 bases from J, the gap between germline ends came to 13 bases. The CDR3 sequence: CASSLASSGGNEQFF. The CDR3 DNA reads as TGCGCCAGCAGCTTGGCCTCGTCTGGGGGCAATGAGCAGTTCTTC.

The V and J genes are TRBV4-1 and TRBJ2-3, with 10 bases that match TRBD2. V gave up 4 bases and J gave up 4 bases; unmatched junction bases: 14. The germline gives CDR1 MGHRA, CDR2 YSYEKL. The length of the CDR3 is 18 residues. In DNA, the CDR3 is TGCGCCAGCAGCCCAGCTAGCGGGAGAGGTTTAGGGGCAGATACGCAGTATTTT. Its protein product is CASSPASGRGLGADTQYF.

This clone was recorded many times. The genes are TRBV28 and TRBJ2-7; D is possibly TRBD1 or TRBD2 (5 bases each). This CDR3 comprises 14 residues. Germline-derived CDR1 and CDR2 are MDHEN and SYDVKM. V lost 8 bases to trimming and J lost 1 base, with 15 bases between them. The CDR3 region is CASPNRDRSYEQYF. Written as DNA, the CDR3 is TGTGCCAGCCCCAACCGGGACCGGTCCTACGAGCAGTACTTC.

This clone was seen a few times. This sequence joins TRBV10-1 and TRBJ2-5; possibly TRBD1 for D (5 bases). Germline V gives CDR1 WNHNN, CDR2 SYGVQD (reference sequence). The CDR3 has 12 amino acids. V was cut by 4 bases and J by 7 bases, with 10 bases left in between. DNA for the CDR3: TGCGCCAGCAGTGGGACAACGGGGACCCAGTACTTC. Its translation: CASSGTTGTQYF.

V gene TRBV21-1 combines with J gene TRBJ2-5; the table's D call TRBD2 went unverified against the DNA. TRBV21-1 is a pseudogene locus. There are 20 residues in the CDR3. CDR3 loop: CASSAHGGGGAGGLGETQYF. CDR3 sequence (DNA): TGTGCCAGCAGCGCCCATGGCGGGGGAGGCGCGGGAGGCCTGGGAGAGACCCAGTACTTC.

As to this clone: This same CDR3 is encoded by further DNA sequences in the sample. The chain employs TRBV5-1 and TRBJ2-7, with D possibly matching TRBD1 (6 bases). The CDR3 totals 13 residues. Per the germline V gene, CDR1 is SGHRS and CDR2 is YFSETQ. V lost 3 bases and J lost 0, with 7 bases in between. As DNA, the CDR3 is TGCGCCAGCAGCTCACAGGGCTCCTACGAGCAGTACTTC. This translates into CASSSQGSYEQYF. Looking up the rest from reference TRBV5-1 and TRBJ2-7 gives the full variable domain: KAGVTQTPRYLIKTRGQQVTLSCSPISGHRSVSWYQQTPGQGLQFLFEYFSETQRNKGNFPGRFSGRQFSNSRSEMNVSTLELGDSALYLCASSSQGSYEQYFGPGTRLTVT.

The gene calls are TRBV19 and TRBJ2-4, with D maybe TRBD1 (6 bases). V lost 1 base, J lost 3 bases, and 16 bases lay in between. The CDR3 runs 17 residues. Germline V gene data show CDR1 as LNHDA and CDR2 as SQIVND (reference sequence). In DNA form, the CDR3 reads TGTGCCAGTAGTATAGCCCAGGGGCGTGTTGGCAAAAACATTCAGTACTTC. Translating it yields CASSIAQGRVGKNIQYF.

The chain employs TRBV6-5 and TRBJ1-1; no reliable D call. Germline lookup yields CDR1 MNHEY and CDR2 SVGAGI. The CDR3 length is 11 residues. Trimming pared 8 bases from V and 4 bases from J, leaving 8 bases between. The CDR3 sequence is CASDVGTEAFF. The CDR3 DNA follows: TGTGCCAGCGACGTGGGCACTGAAGCTTTCTTT.

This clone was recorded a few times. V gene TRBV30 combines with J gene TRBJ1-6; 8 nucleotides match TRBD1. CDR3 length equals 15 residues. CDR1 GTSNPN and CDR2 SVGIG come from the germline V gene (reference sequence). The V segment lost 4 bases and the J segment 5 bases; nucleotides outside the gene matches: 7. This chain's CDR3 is CAWNTATGDNSPLHF. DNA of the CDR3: TGTGCCTGGAATACGGCGACAGGGGATAATTCACCCCTCCACTTT.

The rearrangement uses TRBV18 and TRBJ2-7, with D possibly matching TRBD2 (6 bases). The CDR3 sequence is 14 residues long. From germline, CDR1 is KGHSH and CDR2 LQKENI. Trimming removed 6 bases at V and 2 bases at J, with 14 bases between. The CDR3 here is CASSRGGGPYEQYF. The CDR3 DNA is TGTGCCAGCTCTCGGGGAGGCGGGCCCTACGAGCAGTACTTC. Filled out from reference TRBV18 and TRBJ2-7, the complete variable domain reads NAGVMQNPRHLVRRRGQEARLRCSPMKGHSHVYWYRQLPEEGLKFMVYLQKENIIDESGMPKERFSAEFPKEGPSILRIQQVVRGDSAAYFCASSRGGGPYEQYFGPGTRLTVT.

CDR3 coding DNA: TGTGCCAGCAGCTCACCCATCCTAGCGCACGAGCAGTTCTTC. Encoded protein: CASSSPILAHEQFF. The J gene is TRBJ2-1, the V gene TRBV7-6; tentative D call: TRBD2 (6 bases). The germline V gene has CDR1 SGHVS and CDR2 FNYEAQ. This CDR3 has 14 amino acids. Trimming removed 4 bases from V and 10 bases from J, with 17 bases in between.

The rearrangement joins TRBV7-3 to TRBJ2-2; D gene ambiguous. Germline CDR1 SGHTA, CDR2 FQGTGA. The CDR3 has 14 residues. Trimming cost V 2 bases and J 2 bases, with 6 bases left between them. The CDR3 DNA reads TGTGCCAGCAGCTTATTATACAACACCGGGGAGCTGTTTTTT. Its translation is CASSLLYNTGELFF.

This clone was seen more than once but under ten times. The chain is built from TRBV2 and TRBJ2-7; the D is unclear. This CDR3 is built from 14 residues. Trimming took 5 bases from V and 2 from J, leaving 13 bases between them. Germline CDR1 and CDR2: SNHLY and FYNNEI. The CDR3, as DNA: TGTGCCAGCAGTCGGCAGGAGATCCCCTACGAGCAGTACTTC. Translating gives CASSRQEIPYEQYF.

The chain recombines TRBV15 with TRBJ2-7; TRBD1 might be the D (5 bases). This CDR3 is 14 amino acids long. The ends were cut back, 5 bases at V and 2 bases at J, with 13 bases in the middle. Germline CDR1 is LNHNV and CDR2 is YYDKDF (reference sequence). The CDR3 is CATSGYRRAYEQYF. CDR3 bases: TGTGCCACCAGCGGTTACAGGAGAGCCTACGAGCAGTACTTC.

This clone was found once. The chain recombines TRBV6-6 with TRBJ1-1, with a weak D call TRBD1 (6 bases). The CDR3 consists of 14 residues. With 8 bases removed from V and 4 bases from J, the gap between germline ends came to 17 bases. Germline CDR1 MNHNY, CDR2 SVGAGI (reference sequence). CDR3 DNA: TGTGCCAGCCTCCGCGTGGGGGGCAGCACTGAAGCTTTCTTT. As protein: CASLRVGGSTEAFF.

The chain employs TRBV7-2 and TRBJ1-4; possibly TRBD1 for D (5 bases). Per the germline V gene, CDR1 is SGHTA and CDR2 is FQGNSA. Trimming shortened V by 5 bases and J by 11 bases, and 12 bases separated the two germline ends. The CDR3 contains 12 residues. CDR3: CASSQRGVKLFF. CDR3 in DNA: TGTGCCAGCAGCCAGCGGGGGGTCAAACTGTTTTTT.

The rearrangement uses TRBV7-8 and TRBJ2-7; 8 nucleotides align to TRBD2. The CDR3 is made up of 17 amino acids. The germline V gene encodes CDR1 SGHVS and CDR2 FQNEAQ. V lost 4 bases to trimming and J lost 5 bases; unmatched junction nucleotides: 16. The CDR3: CASSSLYQGLDLDEQYF. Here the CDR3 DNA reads TGTGCCAGCAGCTCCTTATACCAGGGACTAGATTTAGACGAGCAGTACTTC.

CDR3 protein: CASSFRGSNSPLHF. The CDR3 bases are TGTGCCAGCAGCTTTCGCGGGAGTAATTCACCCCTCCACTTT. The rearrangement joins TRBV5-6 to TRBJ1-6, with D uncertain. Germline V gene lookup returns CDR1 SGHDT and CDR2 YYEEEE. The ends were cut back, 2 bases at V and 6 bases at J, with 9 bases in the middle. CDR3 length equals 14 residues.